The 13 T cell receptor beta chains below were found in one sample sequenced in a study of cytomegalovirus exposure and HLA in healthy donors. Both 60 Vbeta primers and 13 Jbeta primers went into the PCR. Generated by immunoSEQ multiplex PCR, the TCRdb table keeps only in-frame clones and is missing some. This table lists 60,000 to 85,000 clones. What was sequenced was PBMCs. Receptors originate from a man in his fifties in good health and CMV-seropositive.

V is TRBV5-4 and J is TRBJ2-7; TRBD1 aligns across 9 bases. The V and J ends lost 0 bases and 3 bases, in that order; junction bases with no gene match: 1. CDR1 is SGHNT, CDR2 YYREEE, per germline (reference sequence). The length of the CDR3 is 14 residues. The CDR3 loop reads CASSLGGQGYEQYV. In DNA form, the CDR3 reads TGTGCCAGCAGCTTGGGGGGACAGGGCTACGAGCAGTACGTC.

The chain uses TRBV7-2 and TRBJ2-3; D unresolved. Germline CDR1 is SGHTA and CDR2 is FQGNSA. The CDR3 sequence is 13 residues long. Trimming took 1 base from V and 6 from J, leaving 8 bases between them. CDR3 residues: CASSLGMRDTQYF. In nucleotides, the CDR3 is TGTGCCAGCAGCTTAGGAATGAGGGATACGCAGTATTTT.

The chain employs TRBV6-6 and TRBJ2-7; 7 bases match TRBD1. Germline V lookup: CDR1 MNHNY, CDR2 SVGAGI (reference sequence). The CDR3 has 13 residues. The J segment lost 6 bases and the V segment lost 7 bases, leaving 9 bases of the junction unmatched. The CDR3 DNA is TGTGCCAGCATGCTGACAGGGTCCCGCGAGCAGTACTTC. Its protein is CASMLTGSREQYF.

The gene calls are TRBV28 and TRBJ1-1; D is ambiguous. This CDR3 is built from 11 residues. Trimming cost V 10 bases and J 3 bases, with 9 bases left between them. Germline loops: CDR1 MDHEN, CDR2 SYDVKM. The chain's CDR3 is CATESDTEAFF. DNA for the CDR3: TGTGCCACCGAGTCGGACACTGAAGCTTTCTTT.

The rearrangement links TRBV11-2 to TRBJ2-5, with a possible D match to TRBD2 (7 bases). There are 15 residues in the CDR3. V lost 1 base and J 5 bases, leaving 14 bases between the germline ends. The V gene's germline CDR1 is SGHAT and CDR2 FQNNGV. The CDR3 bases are TGTGCCAGCAGCTTAGGAGGGGGGAGGGTGGAGACCCAGTACTTC. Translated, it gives CASSLGGGRVETQYF.

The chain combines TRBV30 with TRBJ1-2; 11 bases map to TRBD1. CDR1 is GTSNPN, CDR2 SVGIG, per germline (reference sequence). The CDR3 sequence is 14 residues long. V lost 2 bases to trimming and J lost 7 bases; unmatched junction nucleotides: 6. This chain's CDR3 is CAWSPDRGQGGYTF. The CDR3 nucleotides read TGTGCCTGGAGTCCGGACAGGGGGCAAGGTGGCTACACCTTC. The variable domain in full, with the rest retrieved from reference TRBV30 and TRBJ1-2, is SQTIHQWPATLVQPVGSPLSLECTVEGTSNPNLYWYRQAAGRGLQLLFYSVGIGQISSEVPQNLSASRPQDRQFILSSKKLLLSDSGFYLCAWSPDRGQGGYTFGSGTRLTVV.

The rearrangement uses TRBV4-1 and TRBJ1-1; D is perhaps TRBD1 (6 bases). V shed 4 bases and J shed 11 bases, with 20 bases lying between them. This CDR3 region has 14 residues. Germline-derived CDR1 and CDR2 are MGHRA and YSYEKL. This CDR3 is CASSPGRGGERAFF. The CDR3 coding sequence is TGCGCCAGCAGCCCTGGCCGAGGGGGAGAACGGGCTTTCTTT.

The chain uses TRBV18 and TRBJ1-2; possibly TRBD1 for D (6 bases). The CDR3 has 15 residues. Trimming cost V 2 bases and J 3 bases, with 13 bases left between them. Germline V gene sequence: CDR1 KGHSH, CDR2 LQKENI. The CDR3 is CASSPSQGFDYGYTF. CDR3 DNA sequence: TGTGCCAGCTCACCATCCCAGGGGTTTGACTATGGCTACACCTTC.

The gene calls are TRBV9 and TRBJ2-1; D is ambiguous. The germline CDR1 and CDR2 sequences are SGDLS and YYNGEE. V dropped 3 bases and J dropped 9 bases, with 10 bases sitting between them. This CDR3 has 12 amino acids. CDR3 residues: CASSDDGGEQFF. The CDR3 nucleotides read TGTGCCAGCAGCGACGACGGCGGTGAGCAGTTCTTC.

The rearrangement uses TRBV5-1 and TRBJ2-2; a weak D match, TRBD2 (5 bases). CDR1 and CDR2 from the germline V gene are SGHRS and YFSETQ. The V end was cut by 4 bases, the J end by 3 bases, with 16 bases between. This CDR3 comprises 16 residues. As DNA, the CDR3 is TGCGCCAGCAGCCCTCTCCCGGGATTGGACACCGGGGAGCTGTTTTTT. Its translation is CASSPLPGLDTGELFF.

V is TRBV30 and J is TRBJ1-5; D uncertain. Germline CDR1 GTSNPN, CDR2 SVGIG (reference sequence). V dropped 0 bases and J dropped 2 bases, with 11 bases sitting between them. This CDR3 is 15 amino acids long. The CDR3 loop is CAWSVRGWGNQPQHF. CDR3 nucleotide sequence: TGTGCCTGGAGTGTAAGAGGGTGGGGCAATCAGCCCCAGCATTTT.

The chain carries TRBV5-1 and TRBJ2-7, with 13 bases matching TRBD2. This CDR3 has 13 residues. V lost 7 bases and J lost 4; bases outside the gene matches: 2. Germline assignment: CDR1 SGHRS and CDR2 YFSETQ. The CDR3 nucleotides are TGCGCCAGCCGGACTAGCGGGAGTTACGAGCAGTACTTC. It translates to CASRTSGSYEQYF.

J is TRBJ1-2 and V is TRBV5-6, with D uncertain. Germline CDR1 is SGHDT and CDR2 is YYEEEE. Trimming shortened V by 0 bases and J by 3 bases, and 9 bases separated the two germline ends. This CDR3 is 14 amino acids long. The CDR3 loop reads CASSLGRAYYGYTF. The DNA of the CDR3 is TGTGCCAGCAGCTTGGGGCGGGCTTACTATGGCTACACCTTC.